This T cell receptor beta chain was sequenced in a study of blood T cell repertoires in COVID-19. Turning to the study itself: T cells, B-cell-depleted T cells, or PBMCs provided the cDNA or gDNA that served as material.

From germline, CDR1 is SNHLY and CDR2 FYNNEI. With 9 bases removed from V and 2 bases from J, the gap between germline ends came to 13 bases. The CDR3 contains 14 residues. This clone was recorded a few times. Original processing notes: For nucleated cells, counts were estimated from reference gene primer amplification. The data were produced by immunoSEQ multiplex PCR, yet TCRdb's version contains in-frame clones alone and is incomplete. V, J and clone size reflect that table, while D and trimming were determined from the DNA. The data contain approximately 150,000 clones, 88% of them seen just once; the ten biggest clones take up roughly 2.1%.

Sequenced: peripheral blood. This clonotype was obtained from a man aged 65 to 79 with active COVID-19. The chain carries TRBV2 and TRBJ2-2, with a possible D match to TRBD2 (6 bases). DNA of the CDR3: TGTGCCAGTGGGGGGAGCTCTAACACCGGGGAGCTGTTTTTT. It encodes CASGGSSNTGELFF.